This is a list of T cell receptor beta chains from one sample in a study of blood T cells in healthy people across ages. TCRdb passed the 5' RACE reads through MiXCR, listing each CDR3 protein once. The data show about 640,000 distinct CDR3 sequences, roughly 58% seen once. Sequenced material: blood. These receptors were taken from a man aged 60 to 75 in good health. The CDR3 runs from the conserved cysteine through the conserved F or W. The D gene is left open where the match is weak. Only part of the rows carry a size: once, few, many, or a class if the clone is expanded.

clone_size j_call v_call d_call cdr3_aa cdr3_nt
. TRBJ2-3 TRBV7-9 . CASSRSTGGGPDTQYF TGTGCCAGCAGCCGATCCACGGGAGGGGGCCCAGATACGCAGTATTTT
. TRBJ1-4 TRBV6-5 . CASSPGGGVQKLFF TGTGCCAGCAGTCCCGGGGGAGGAGTTCAGAAACTGTTTTTT
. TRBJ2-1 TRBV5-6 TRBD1 CASSLAGTGNYEQFF TGTGCCAGCAGCTTGGCCGGGACAGGGAATTATGAGCAGTTCTTC
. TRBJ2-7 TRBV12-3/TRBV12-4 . CASGARGTSYEQYF TGTGCCAGCGGCGCCAGGGGAACGAGCTACGAGCAGTACTTC
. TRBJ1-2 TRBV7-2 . CASSLGQDGYGYTF TGTGCCAGCAGCTTAGGACAGGATGGTTATGGCTACACCTTC
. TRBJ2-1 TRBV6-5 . CASSRGQIPYEQFF TGTGCCAGCAGTCGCGGACAGATCCCCTACGAGCAGTTCTTC
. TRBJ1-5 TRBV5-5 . CASSDGQFSNQPQHF TGTGCCAGCAGCGACGGACAGTTTAGCAATCAGCCCCAGCATTTT
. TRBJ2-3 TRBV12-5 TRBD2 CASGSGPAGGGADTQYF TGTGCTAGTGGCTCTGGCCCAGCGGGGGGAGGAGCAGATACGCAGTATTTT
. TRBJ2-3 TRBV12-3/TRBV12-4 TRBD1 CASRSPGGYRDTQYF TGTGCCAGCAGGAGCCCAGGGGGCTATCGGGATACGCAGTATTTT
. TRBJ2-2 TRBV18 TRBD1 CASSPPGGVNTGELFF TGTGCCAGCTCACCACCAGGGGGCGTCAACACCGGGGAGCTGTTTTTT
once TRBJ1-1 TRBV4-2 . CASSQVFGWGGGNTEAFF TGTGCCAGCAGCCAAGTATTCGGCTGGGGTGGGGGGAACACTGAAGCTTTCTTT
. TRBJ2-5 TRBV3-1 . CASSLDGSRGTQYF TGTGCCAGCAGCCTCGACGGCTCAAGAGGGACCCAGTACTTC
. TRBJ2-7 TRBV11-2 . CASSLETGHNSYEQYF TGTGCCAGCAGCTTGGAAACAGGGCACAACTCCTACGAGCAGTACTTC
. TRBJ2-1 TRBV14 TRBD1 CASSQMTGAPFF TGTGCCAGCAGCCAAATGACAGGGGCGCCGTTCTTC
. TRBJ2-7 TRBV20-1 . CSAVSRGASSYEQYF TGCAGTGCTGTTAGTCGGGGGGCCAGCTCCTACGAGCAGTACTTC
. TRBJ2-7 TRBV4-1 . CASSQDAGTYEQYF TGCGCCAGCAGCCAAGACGCGGGGACCTACGAGCAGTACTTC
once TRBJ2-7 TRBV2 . CASSEAKVPYEQYF TGTGCCAGCAGTGAAGCAAAGGTCCCCTACGAGCAGTACTTC
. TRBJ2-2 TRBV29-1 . CSVEGIRGNTGELFF TGCAGCGTTGAAGGGATCAGGGGGAACACCGGGGAGCTGTTTTTT
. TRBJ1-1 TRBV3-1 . CASSQGVRRGGTEAFF TGTGCCAGCAGCCAAGGGGTTCGCAGGGGCGGCACTGAAGCTTTCTTT
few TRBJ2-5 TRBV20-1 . CSAPVGRETQYF TGCAGTGCGCCGGTGGGTAGAGAGACCCAGTACTTC
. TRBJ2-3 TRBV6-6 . CVSSYGPRRSTDTQYF TGTGTCAGCAGTTACGGCCCAAGGCGTAGCACAGATACGCAGTATTTT
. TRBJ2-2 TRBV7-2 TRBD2 CASSLRSGVNTGELFF TGTGCCAGCAGCTTAAGAAGCGGGGTGAACACCGGGGAGCTGTTTTTT
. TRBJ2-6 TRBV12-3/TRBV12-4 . CASSLRGYGANVLTF TGTGCCAGCAGTTTACGCGGGTATGGGGCCAACGTCCTGACTTTC
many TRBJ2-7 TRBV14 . CASSQEQGGSYEQYF TGTGCCAGCAGCCAAGAACAGGGGGGGTCCTACGAGCAGTACTTC
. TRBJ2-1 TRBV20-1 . CSAWRSSNEQFF TGCAGTGCTTGGAGGAGTTCAAATGAGCAGTTCTTC
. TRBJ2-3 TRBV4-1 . CASSQERGRSWDTQYF TGCGCCAGCAGCCAAGAAAGGGGACGTAGCTGGGATACGCAGTATTTT
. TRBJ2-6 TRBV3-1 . CASSLRGPNSGANVLTF TGTGCCAGCAGCCTTCGGGGACCCAACTCTGGGGCCAACGTCCTGACTTTC
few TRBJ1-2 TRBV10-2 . CASSLEWLSGYTF TGCGCCAGCAGTCTAGAATGGCTATCTGGCTACACCTTC
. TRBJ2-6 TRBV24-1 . CATGGADSGANVLTF TGTGCCACCGGCGGCGCAGACTCTGGGGCCAACGTCCTGACTTTC